A single sample is the source of the 18 T cell receptor beta chains below, sequenced in a study of cytomegalovirus exposure and HLA in healthy donors. Primers for the PCR totalled 60 Vbeta and 13 Jbeta. The repertoire was sequenced with immunoSEQ multiplex PCR; TCRdb's copy has only in-frame clones and lacks some. The sample lists more than 110,000 clones, 70% to 90% seen once, with about 2.2% in the top ten. The specimen was PBMCs. These receptors all stem from a man aged 45-60 years in good health and CMV-seronegative.

The chain employs TRBV19 and TRBJ2-3; tentatively, D is TRBD2 (6 bases). Between the trimmed V and J ends, which lost 11 bases and 0 bases, there was a span of 15 bases. Germline V gene data show CDR1 as LNHDA and CDR2 as SQIVND (reference sequence). The CDR3 extends over 14 amino acids. CDR3 nucleotides: TGTGCCTCTCACGAGGAGGGGAGCACAGATACGCAGTATTTT. Protein product: CASHEEGSTDTQYF.

The chain has TRBV11-3 and TRBJ2-5; 10 bases are a match to TRBD1. The ends lost 5 bases at V and 4 bases at J; junction bases unmatched: 7. Germline CDR1 SGHNT, CDR2 YENEEA. The CDR3 has 15 residues. The CDR3 DNA reads as TGTGCCAGCAGCGCTCGGGACAGGGGATCAGAGACCCAGTACTTC. This encodes CASSARDRGSETQYF.

The chain employs TRBV7-3 and TRBJ2-3; the D gene is possibly TRBD1 (6 bases). V gave up 1 base and J gave up 0 bases, with 11 bases separating them. This CDR3 has 16 residues. CDR1 is SGHTA, CDR2 FQGTGA, per germline. The CDR3 reads CASSLRGPTSTDTQYF. The CDR3 DNA sequence: TGTGCCAGCAGCTTAAGGGGGCCGACTAGCACAGATACGCAGTATTTT.

This clone was picked up one time. The chain couples TRBV7-6 to TRBJ2-2; 10 bases fit TRBD1. J gave up 4 bases and V 4 bases, and 15 bases lay outside the gene matches. The germline CDR1 and CDR2 sequences are SGHVS and FNYEAQ. This CDR3 has 19 amino acids. In DNA, the CDR3 is TGTGCCAGCAGCTCTAAGACAGGGGGCCCCCGTTCCGGCACCGGGGAGCTGTTTTTT. It translates to CASSSKTGGPRSGTGELFF.

The V gene is TRBV7-3, the J gene TRBJ2-7; TRBD2 matches 8 bases. The CDR3 sequence is 14 residues long. From germline, CDR1 is SGHTA and CDR2 FQGTGA. V trimming: 4 bases; J trimming: 5 bases; junction bases outside the gene matches: 7. The CDR3 protein is CASSSSTSVHEQYF. CDR3 DNA: TGTGCCAGCAGCTCCTCGACTAGCGTCCACGAGCAGTACTTC. Supplemented by reference TRBV7-3 and TRBJ2-7, the full variable domain reads GAGVSQTPSNKVTEKGKYVELRCDPISGHTALYWYRQSLGQGPEFLIYFQGTGAADDSGLPNDRFFAVRPEGSVSTLKIQRTERGDSAVYLCASSSSTSVHEQYFGPGTRLTVT.

The chain couples TRBV27 to TRBJ1-1; the D gene is possibly TRBD1 (5 bases). This CDR3 is 19 amino acids long. Germline values: CDR1 MNHEY, CDR2 SMNVEV (reference sequence). V was pared by 5 bases and J by 4 bases, with 29 bases between. CDR3 loop: CASSPFMVLVDSAATEAFF. Here the CDR3 DNA reads TGTGCCAGCAGTCCCTTTATGGTATTGGTCGACAGTGCTGCCACTGAAGCTTTCTTT.

This clone was counted a few times. The gene calls are TRBV28 and TRBJ1-1, with TRBD1 matching over 8 bases. Germline V gene lookup returns CDR1 MDHEN and CDR2 SYDVKM. The CDR3 runs 15 residues. With 5 bases clipped from V and 0 bases from J, the junction kept 5 bases outside the gene matches. CDR3 nucleotide sequence: TGTGCCAGCAGTCGGGCGGACAGGGTGAACACTGAAGCTTTCTTT. Translation: CASSRADRVNTEAFF.

The chain employs TRBV5-4 and TRBJ2-7, with no clear D. Germline V gives CDR1 SGHNT, CDR2 YYREEE (reference sequence). The germline V and J ends were trimmed by 4 bases and 0 bases, with 11 bases remaining between them. The length of the CDR3 is 14 residues. CDR3: CASSLELSSYEQYF. In nucleotides, the CDR3 is TGTGCCAGCAGCCTCGAGTTGAGCTCCTACGAGCAGTACTTC. The full variable domain, its missing parts supplied by reference TRBV5-4 and TRBJ2-7, is ETGVTQSPTHLIKTRGQQVTLRCSSQSGHNTVSWYQQALGQGPQFIFQYYREEENGRGNFPPRFSGLQFPNYSSELNVNALELDDSALYLCASSLELSSYEQYFGPGTRLTVT.

J is TRBJ1-2 and V is TRBV29-1, with TRBD1 matching 8 bases. J was trimmed by 4 bases and V by 5 bases; bases with no gene match: 3. This CDR3 is built from 12 residues. Germline CDR1 SQVTM, CDR2 ANQGSEA. Here the CDR3 DNA reads TGCAGCGTTAGAACAGGGGGCTATGGCTACACCTTC. It translates to CSVRTGGYGYTF. Full variable domain (remainder filled in from reference TRBV29-1 and TRBJ1-2): SAVISQKPSRDICQRGTSLTIQCQVDSQVTMMFWYRQQPGQSLTLIATANQGSEATYESGFVIDKFPISRPNLTFSTLTVSNMSPEDSSIYLCSVRTGGYGYTFGSGTRLTVV.

The chain has TRBV7-2 and TRBJ2-2; D is uncertain. Germline V CDR1 and CDR2: SGHTA, FQGNSA. The ends were cut back, 1 base at V and 7 bases at J, with 4 bases in the middle. The CDR3 totals 12 residues. The CDR3 region is CASSLELGELFF. In nucleotides, the CDR3 is TGTGCCAGCAGCTTAGAACTCGGGGAGCTGTTTTTT.

V gene TRBV19 combines with J gene TRBJ2-3, with 7 positions matching TRBD1. Trimming at V came to 6 bases and at J to 5 bases, leaving 8 bases not matched to a gene. Germline V lookup: CDR1 LNHDA, CDR2 SQIVND (reference sequence). The CDR3 totals 14 residues. The CDR3 nucleotides are TGTGCCAGTAGCTACAGGGACAGTCAAGATACGCAGTATTTT. This sequence encodes CASSYRDSQDTQYF. The entire variable domain, with the rest obtained from reference TRBV19 and TRBJ2-3, is as follows: DGGITQSPKYLFRKEGQNVTLSCEQNLNHDAMYWYRQDPGQGLRLIYYSQIVNDFQKGDIAEGYSVSREKKESFPLTVTSAQKNPTAFYLCASSYRDSQDTQYFGPGTRLTVL.

The V gene is TRBV6-5, the J gene TRBJ1-1, with 7 bases matching TRBD1. CDR3 length: 11 residues. Germline CDR1 MNHEY, CDR2 SVGAGI. V gave up 9 bases and J gave up 5 bases; unmatched junction bases: 3. In nucleotides, the CDR3 is TGTGCCAGTTACAGGGGAACTGAAGCTTTCTTT. This encodes CASYRGTEAFF.

V usage is TRBV13 and J usage is TRBJ2-1, with D possibly matching TRBD1 (5 bases). The CDR3 extends over 15 amino acids. Trimming shortened V by 1 base and J by 3 bases, and 10 bases separated the two germline ends. Germline-derived CDR1 and CDR2 are PRHDT and FYEKMQ (reference sequence). The CDR3 nucleotides read TGTGCCAGCAGCTTAGAAAGGGGCCTCTACAATGAGCAGTTCTTC. Translation: CASSLERGLYNEQFF.

The CDR3 sequence: CATSRRGTQYF. CDR3 in DNA: TGTGCCACGTCACGAAGGGGGACCCAGTACTTC. The chain couples TRBV11-2 to TRBJ2-5; a possible D gene is TRBD1 (5 bases). Trimming took off 10 bases at V and 7 bases at J, with 13 bases between the two ends. CDR1 is SGHAT, CDR2 FQNNGV, per germline. The CDR3 has 11 amino acids.

This rearrangement joins TRBV6-1 to TRBJ2-5; D perhaps matches TRBD2 (5 bases). The CDR3 runs to 15 residues. Germline assignment: CDR1 MNHNS and CDR2 SASEGT. Trimming removed 3 bases from V and 1 base from J, with 12 bases in between. The DNA for the CDR3 is TGTGCCAGCAGTGATACTGGCGGGCGCCAAGAGACCCAGTACTTC. Translation gives CASSDTGGRQETQYF.

A single count supports this clone. The chain is built from TRBV12-5 and TRBJ2-5, with 7 bases matching TRBD2. The CDR3 length is 17 residues. V was clipped by 0 bases and J by 3 bases; unmatched bases: 10. Per the germline V gene, CDR1 is LGHNT and CDR2 is FRNRAP. The CDR3 coding sequence is TGTGCTAGTGGTTTGGTAAGGGTGGCGGGAGAAGAAGAGACCCAGTACTTC. Translating it yields CASGLVRVAGEEETQYF.

The rearrangement uses TRBV9 and TRBJ2-7, with 9 bases fitting TRBD2. Trimming at V came to 2 bases and at J to 7 bases, leaving 10 bases not matched to a gene. Germline V gene data show CDR1 as SGDLS and CDR2 as YYNGEE. This CDR3 comprises 15 residues. The chain's CDR3 is CASSVVAGAPEEQYF. As DNA, the CDR3 is TGTGCCAGCAGCGTCGTAGCGGGAGCCCCGGAAGAGCAGTACTTC.

The rearrangement links TRBV19 to TRBJ1-1, with D perhaps matching TRBD1 (5 bases). V was trimmed by 7 bases and J by 5 bases, leaving 26 bases between them. The CDR3 runs to 17 residues. CDR1 LNHDA and CDR2 SQIVND come from the germline V gene (reference sequence). The CDR3 loop is CASTDLWRGAGRTEAFF. As DNA, the CDR3 is TGTGCCAGTACTGACCTTTGGAGGGGCGCAGGGCGGACTGAAGCTTTCTTT.